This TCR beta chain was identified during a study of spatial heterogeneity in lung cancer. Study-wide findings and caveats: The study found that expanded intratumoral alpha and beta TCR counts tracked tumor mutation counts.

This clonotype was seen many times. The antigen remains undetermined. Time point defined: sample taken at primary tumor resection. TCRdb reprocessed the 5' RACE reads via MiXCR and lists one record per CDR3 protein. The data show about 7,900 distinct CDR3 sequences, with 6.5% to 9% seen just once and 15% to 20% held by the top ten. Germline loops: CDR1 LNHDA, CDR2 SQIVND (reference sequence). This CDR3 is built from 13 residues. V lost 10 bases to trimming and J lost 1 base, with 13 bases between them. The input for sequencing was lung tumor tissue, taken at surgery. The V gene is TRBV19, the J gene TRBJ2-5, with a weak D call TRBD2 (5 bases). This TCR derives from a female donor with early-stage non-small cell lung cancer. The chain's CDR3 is CATRRARQETQYF. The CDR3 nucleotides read TGTGCCACCCGGCGGGCACGCCAAGAGACCCAGTACTTC.